This T cell receptor beta chain derives from a study of blood T cell repertoires in COVID-19. The CDR3 spans 13 residues. Trimming took 8 bases from V and 8 from J, leaving 15 bases between them. Germline V gene sequence: CDR1 MNHEY, CDR2 SVGAGI. Donors were grouped by their self-reported clinical history. Libraries were prepared by immunoSEQ multiplex PCR; TCRdb keeps only in-frame clonotypes and omits some of them. The table includes 160,000 or so clones, less than 90% detected once. The sequence derives from a human donor with acute COVID-19. The donor label of this sample is uncertain. Sequencing input: PBMCs or T cells enriched from blood (not recorded which). The chain combines TRBV6-5 with TRBJ1-4, with D unresolved. CDR3 region: CASCRLEREKLFF. DNA of the CDR3: TGTGCCAGCTGCCGCCTCGAGAGGGAAAAACTGTTTTTT.